The clone carrying this T cell receptor (beta chain) has a handful of counts. Its matching antigen is unknown. The sample belongs to a study of T-cell memory formation after mild COVID-19. Study findings and constraints: Among clones contracting day 15 to 85, CD4/CD8 was balanced, whereas later expanders leaned CD4+. Second-wave clones reaching peak frequency on day 37 lacked confirmed SARS-CoV-2 specificity. CD4+ contracting clones were found mainly in CM and EM, and CD8+ ones in EMRA.

The CDR3 has 15 amino acids. The J segment lost 8 bases and the V segment lost 3 bases, leaving 11 bases of the junction unmatched. Germline-derived CDR1 and CDR2 are KGHSH and LQKENI. After 5'RACE with constant-segment primers, TCR alpha and TCR beta cDNA libraries carrying sample barcodes and UMIs were obtained. One entry per CDR3 protein, called by TCRdb with MiXCR from the 5' RACE reads. The sample has some 310,000 distinct CDR3 sequences; roughly 20% are singletons. The sequence was obtained from a man aged 18 to 30 who had mild COVID-19 (a few samples of this study predate the infection). Cell type and time point are not known. The chain combines TRBV18 with TRBJ1-2; TRBD1 matches 8 bases. The sample consisted of PBMCs or a T cell subset sorted from them (not recorded which). CDR3 bases: TGTGCCAGCTCACCTGGACAGGGATGGGACGAGGGCTACACCTTC. Protein: CASSPGQGWDEGYTF.